The T cell receptor beta chain under discussion was sequenced for a study of memory CD4+ T cells and cytomegalovirus serostatus (dated by TCRdb to the late 2010s). About the investigation overall: The roughly 35 healthy Belgian adults in the cohort included 9 who were CMV seropositive and approximately 25 who were CMV seronegative. The study sequenced CD4+ memory TCRbeta repertoires of a Belgian cohort with known cytomegalovirus serostatus to replicate a published TCR-based CMV serostatus classifier. Beyond this particular receptor, the publication reports: A median bootstrapped AUC of approximately 0.95 with a 95% CI of 0.76-1.00 was achieved on the Belgian cohort by the original-framework classifier. Only CD4+CD45RO+ memory cells were sequenced, in contrast to the original study, in which naive and memory CD4+ and CD8+ populations were covered. Among the 150 to 200 previously reported CMV-associated TCRbeta sequences, 65 to 85 showed up in the CD4+ memory repertoires, with each one found in between one and five individuals. Results were interpreted as suggesting that the CMV-associated TCR signature is largely present in the CD4+ memory repertoire. For predicting CMV serostatus, the median bootstrapped AUC was about 0.95 using the original framework and 0.91 using a US-trained random forest.

Genomic DNA was extracted from sorted cells with the Quick-DNA Microprep Kit. TCRbeta DNA was amplified with the immunoSEQ hsTCRbeta kit following the manufacturer's protocol. An Illumina MiSeq instrument was used to sequence the TCRbeta libraries. The authors' pipeline ran thus. Following removal of out-of-frame sequences, a few million distinct TCRbeta sequences were retained, with an average of about 70,000 per individual. Two values were used to score each individual: the count of some 150 previously reported CMV-associated TCRbeta sequences and the total count of productive distinct TCRbeta sequences. A beta-binomial model was reimplemented in Python, and scikit-learn random forests with default parameters were trained on US cohort data. Classifier performance on the Belgian cohort was reported as the median AUC with percentile confidence intervals calculated over 10,000 bootstrap iterations. As stored in TCRdb, this immuneACCESS dataset retains in-frame rearrangements with V and J assigned. A fraction of the clones does not appear; measured against another copy, unresolved V genes explain less than half of the discrepancy, and the remainder lacks a known reason. The V and J calls and clone size come from that table; D and trimming were worked out from the DNA. This sample holds 28,000 or so clones; 70% to 80% were observed only once. Of the sample, less than 1.3% falls within the top ten clones.

A FACSAria II was used to sort memory CD4+ T cells, defined as single viable CD3+CD4+CD8-CD45RO+ cells. To determine CMV serostatus, a Roche Elecsys assay was used that detects serum IgG against CMV pp150, pp28, p38 and p52. Following thawing, total CD4+ T cells were enriched through positive selection using CD4 magnetic microbeads. The samples came from a different study that was designed specifically to examine the CD4+ T cell memory repertoire. Following standard operating procedures, peripheral blood mononuclear cells were isolated and cryopreserved, while serum was kept at -80 degrees C. Staining used CD3-PerCP (BW264/56), CD4-APC (RPA-T4), CD45RO-PE (UCHT1) and CD8-Pacific Orange (3B5) antibodies, with Sytox blue excluding non-viable cells. This clone was seen only once. The antigen this receptor binds is unknown. Within one base of it there is no much larger clone, and no base qualities were kept.

Trimming removed 3 bases from V and 2 bases from J, leaving 11 bases between the germline ends. The CDR3 runs 15 residues from the cysteine to the phenylalanine. The DNA shown is the 45-base CDR3, in frame from base 1. Sequences KGHSH (CDR1) and LQKENI (CDR2) are obtained from the germline V gene. This receptor was taken from an adult in good health and CMV-seronegative. This sequence uses TRBV18 and TRBJ1-3; tentative D gene TRBD1, with 6 bases matching. Sequencing was performed on memory CD4+ T cells from blood. CDR3 loop: CASSPSGETGNTIYF. The nucleotides are TGTGCCAGCTCACCTTCAGGGGAAACTGGAAACACCATATATTTT.